This TCR beta chain is from a study of blood T cell repertoires in COVID-19. About the research overall: Samples came from the United States, Italy and Spain, spanning acute and convalescent COVID-19. Sources were T cells, B-cell-depleted T cells, or PBMCs; the material itself was cDNA or gDNA.

Germline trimming cut 1 base from V and 3 bases from J; bases unmatched to any gene: 6. Germline CDR1 and CDR2: KGHSH and LQKENI. The CDR3 length is 17 residues. Per the authors' pipeline: Amplification of reference gene primers was used by the study to estimate nucleated cell counts. Sequencing used immunoSEQ multiplex PCR; TCRdb keeps in-frame clones, though not all of them. The V and J calls and the clone size are those of that table, but D and trimming were determined from the DNA. The table records around 260,000 clones, roughly 88% of them present only once. This sequence was found in a woman aged 25-40 years with active or convalescent COVID-19. Sequenced material: peripheral blood. The chain uses TRBV18 and TRBJ2-5; 12 bases line up with TRBD2. The CDR3: CASSPLRTSGAEETQYF. The CDR3 DNA reads TGTGCCAGCTCACCACTCCGGACTAGCGGGGCCGAAGAGACCCAGTACTTC.